Listed below are T cell receptor beta chains from one sample, sequenced in a study of T cell responses to AZD1222 COVID-19 vaccine. Data came from immunoSEQ multiplex PCR; TCRdb stores just in-frame clones and leaves some out. The sample has about 140,000 clones, roughly 90% seen once. The sample was peripheral blood, taken on day 0 of AZD1222 vaccination. The receptors come from an adult in good health. Each CDR3 is given without its conserved first and last residue.

TRBV27 | ASSLHTPGQGSADTQY
TRBV30 | ACSGLTEAF
TRBV7-2 | ASSLEGARTYEQY
TRBV27 | ASSPGGRGNGYT
TRBV7-9 | ASSAGQYEKLF
TRBV11-3 | ASSLGGSGANVLT
TRBV5-1 | ASSHNTEAF
TRBV7-6 | ASSSGGRGANTEAF
TRBV4-2 | ASSQDRVGGYT
TRBV7-2 | ASCCSASLDTQY
TRBV29-1 | SVRGQGDQPQH
TRBV28 | ASSDLLGQVFRGSNQPQH
TRBV6-2/TRBV6-3 | ASSYPPYSGSEDTQY
TRBV18 | ASSQPTSGRAYEQY
TRBV27 | ASSLLGQGLSPLH
TRBV11-3 | ASSSGQGGDNEQF
TRBV21-1 | ASSKTHPGKSGNTIY
TRBV4-2 | ASSQSGGAGVFNEQF
TRBV28 | ASSVGGGWSNQPQH
TRBV28 | ASSLFGGGDTQY
TRBV28 | ASREGRGGQPQH
TRBV19 | ASSKYRDTGELF
TRBV5-1 | ASSRETGLAGDEQY
TRBV29-1 | SVEGRSFDGYT
TRBV7-2 | ASSLKPGHAPQETQY
TRBV25-1 | ASRRGLGETQY
TRBV5-1 | ASSTPGGSEAF
TRBV5-4 | ASSRQGGPNEKLF
TRBV7-9 | ASSLAGSYNEQF
TRBV5-1 | ASSFRGGQSKETQY
TRBV4-3 | ASSQDSSDRPNYGYT
TRBV19 | ASSIAARTLNLNSPLH
TRBV7-2 | ASSLRSGSGNTIY
TRBV5-1 | ASSQPGGSYNEQF
TRBV4-1 | ASSQDKEGIDYNSPLH
TRBV9 | ASSFKLETNSDTQY
TRBV27 | ASSLSPTNQPQH
TRBV24-1 | ATSDPGTGSYEQY
TRBV29-1 | SVEASGTSYEQY
TRBV30 | AWADGQASYEQY
TRBV11-3 | ASSSGGPVTEAF
TRBV7-2 | ASSESRQGAQY
TRBV6-5 | ASSYSDTSGNTIY
TRBV11-3 | ASSPLAGKGPDTQY
TRBV4-1 | ASSQERSNTGELF
TRBV10-2 | ASRVDRANTEAF
TRBV30 | AWSWATGELF
TRBV6-2/TRBV6-3 | ASSYPIGAGDSNQPQH
TRBV5-4 | ASSPPGWVETQY
TRBV4-1 | ASSQSGRGRRETEAF
TRBV4-3 | ASSRQKGAGNTIY
TRBV2 | ASSGQGIAKNIQY
TRBV5-1 | ASSLRGEQF
TRBV30 | AWSVMDRGEKLF
TRBV7-7 | ASRPAGATQETQY